Listed below are T cell receptor beta chains from one sample, sequenced in a study of regulatory T cells in long-lasting Graves disease. From the multiplex PCR reads, TCRdb called clonotypes with MiXCR, one entry per CDR3 protein. Of some 320,000 distinct CDR3 sequences in the sample, 18% are singletons; the top ten hold about 40%. The starting material was peripheral blood mononuclear cells (PBMCs), obtained at new diagnosis, from a patient treated with antithyroid drugs. These receptors were obtained from a female donor with Graves disease. Both conserved end residues are part of each CDR3. A D gene is named only where the DNA matches it firmly. Only part of the rows carry a size: once, few, many, or a class if the clone is expanded.

V: TRBV5-1; D: -; length: 15; size: -; J: TRBJ1-2; CDR3: CASRPALRWYYGYTF; DNA: TGCGCCAGCCGTCCGGCCCTGCGTTGGTACTATGGCTACACCTTC
V: TRBV29-1; D: -; length: 12; size: -; J: TRBJ2-3; CDR3: CSVVSSTDTQYF; DNA: TGCAGCGTTGTTTCTAGCACAGATACGCAGTATTTT
V: TRBV20-1; D: TRBD1; length: 16; size: many; J: TRBJ2-7; CDR3: CSAAGKPGQRYYEQYF; DNA: TGCAGTGCTGCAGGAAAGCCGGGACAGCGGTACTACGAGCAGTACTTC
V: TRBV19; D: -; length: 15; size: many; J: TRBJ1-3; CDR3: CASSTPRLSGNTIYF; DNA: TGTGCCAGTAGTACCCCCAGGTTGTCGGGAAACACCATATATTTT
V: TRBV7-2; D: -; length: 12; size: many; J: TRBJ2-3; CDR3: CASSHGTDTQYF; DNA: TGTGCCAGCAGCCACGGGACAGATACGCAGTATTTT
V: TRBV20-1; D: -; length: 13; size: few; J: TRBJ1-1; CDR3: CSASGGPNTEAFF; DNA: TGCAGTGCTAGCGGGGGCCCGAACACTGAAGCTTTCTTT
V: TRBV7-9; D: -; length: 15; size: many; J: TRBJ2-1; CDR3: CASSFASANYNEQFF; DNA: TGTGCCAGCAGCTTTGCGTCGGCCAACTACAATGAGCAGTTCTTC
V: TRBV19; D: TRBD2; length: 16; size: many; J: TRBJ2-7; CDR3: CASRMAVSGLGYEQYF; DNA: TGTGCCAGTAGAATGGCGGTTAGCGGGTTAGGCTACGAGCAGTACTTC
V: TRBV20-1; D: -; length: 14; size: -; J: TRBJ2-1; CDR3: CSARRLEYDNEQFF; DNA: TGCAGTGCTAGACGCCTTGAGTACGACAATGAGCAGTTCTTC
V: TRBV12-3/TRBV12-4; D: -; length: 12; size: -; J: TRBJ2-1; CDR3: CASSPSGDEQFF; DNA: TGTGCCAGCAGTCCGAGTGGGGATGAGCAGTTCTTC
V: TRBV27; D: TRBD2; length: 12; size: many; J: TRBJ2-7; CDR3: CASGLALDEQYF; DNA: TGTGCCAGCGGACTAGCGCTTGACGAGCAGTACTTC
V: TRBV11-2; D: -; length: 15; size: -; J: TRBJ2-3; CDR3: CASSLQQGRTDTQYF; DNA: TGTGCCAGCAGCTTACAACAGGGAAGAACAGATACGCAGTATTTT
V: TRBV28; D: -; length: 12; size: many; J: TRBJ2-5; CDR3: CASSLQGETQYF; DNA: TGTGCCAGCAGTTTACAGGGCGAGACCCAGTACTTC
V: TRBV12-3/TRBV12-4; D: -; length: 14; size: many; J: TRBJ2-1; CDR3: CASNRADSYNEQFF; DNA: TGTGCCAGCAACCGTGCGGACTCCTACAATGAGCAGTTCTTC
V: TRBV6-2/TRBV6-3; D: -; length: 19; size: few; J: TRBJ2-6; CDR3: CASSYSVGTSPSGANVLTF; DNA: TGTGCCAGCAGTTACTCAGTTGGGACGTCCCCCTCTGGGGCCAACGTCCTGACTTTC
V: TRBV25-1; D: -; length: 11; size: few; J: TRBJ2-7; CDR3: CASSQSREQYF; DNA: TGTGCCAGCAGTCAATCGAGGGAGCAGTACTTC
V: TRBV6-1; D: -; length: 13; size: many; J: TRBJ2-1; CDR3: CASRLPGNNEQFF; DNA: TGTGCCAGCAGGCTCCCCGGCAACAATGAGCAGTTCTTC